A selection of T cell receptor beta chains follows, all from one sample in a study of cytomegalovirus exposure and HLA in healthy donors. Here immunoSEQ multiplex PCR was the method, and the copy in TCRdb shows in-frame clones only, minus some. The sample has roughly 290,000 clones; 85% to 90% are singletons. Material: PBMCs. These receptor sequences come from a woman between 18 and 30 years old in good health and CMV-seronegative. The CDR3 runs from the conserved cysteine through the conserved F or W. The order of the fields is clone size, D gene, V gene, J gene, CDR3 protein, CDR3 DNA. D genes are given only for firm matches. Clone size is stated in some rows and not others, as once, few, many or a class when expanded.

NA,NA,TRBV6-4,TRBJ1-5,CASSVEQDSNQPQHF,TGTGCCAGCAGTGTTGAACAGGATAGCAATCAGCCCCAGCATTTT
NA,TRBD2,TRBV19,TRBJ2-1,CASNPSGGGSWNEQFF,TGTGCCAGTAACCCTAGCGGGGGGGGTTCGTGGAATGAGCAGTTCTTC
NA,NA,TRBV6-5,TRBJ1-1,CASRGRSGNTEAFF,TGTGCCAGCAGGGGTAGGTCAGGCAACACTGAAGCTTTCTTT
NA,NA,TRBV2,TRBJ1-1,CASRGGTANTEAFF,TGTGCCAGCAGGGGAGGGACCGCGAACACTGAAGCTTTCTTT
NA,NA,TRBV27,TRBJ1-2,CASSFSGAGPYGYTF,TGTGCCAGCAGTTTTTCAGGGGCAGGACCCTATGGCTACACCTTC
NA,NA,TRBV29-1,TRBJ2-7,CSVSGRVSDEQYF,TGCAGCGTTTCTGGCAGGGTCAGTGACGAGCAGTACTTC
NA,NA,TRBV5-4,TRBJ2-1,CASSLSGNNEQFF,TGTGCCAGCAGCTTGTCAGGGAACAATGAGCAGTTCTTC
NA,NA,TRBV30,TRBJ2-2,CAWSLGRTGELFF,TGTGCCTGGAGTCTGGGGAGAACCGGGGAGCTGTTTTTT
NA,TRBD1,TRBV6-1,TRBJ2-5,CASSAGTVKETQYF,TGTGCCAGCAGTGCTGGGACAGTCAAAGAGACCCAGTACTTC
NA,TRBD1,TRBV6-5,TRBJ2-7,CASSYPTGTGEQYF,TGTGCCAGCAGTTACCCGACAGGGACCGGCGAGCAGTACTTC
NA,TRBD2,TRBV13,TRBJ2-3,CASSSRDYLGDTQYF,TGTGCCAGCAGCTCCAGGGACTACCTCGGGGATACGCAGTATTTT
NA,NA,TRBV10-2,TRBJ1-1,CASSPDRLKAFF,TGCGCCAGCAGCCCGGACAGACTCAAAGCTTTCTTT
NA,NA,TRBV4-1,TRBJ1-3,CASSPVSGRGNTIYF,TGCGCCAGCAGCCCCGTGTCGGGGAGGGGGAACACCATATATTTT
NA,TRBD2,TRBV6-5,TRBJ2-5,CASSYSLAGFQETQYF,TGTGCCAGCAGTTACTCTCTAGCGGGTTTTCAAGAGACCCAGTACTTC
once,NA,TRBV12-5,TRBJ1-1,CASGLVGGGEAFF,TGTGCTAGTGGTTTGGTAGGCGGGGGTGAAGCTTTCTTT
NA,NA,TRBV6-5,TRBJ1-1,CASTPFADTEAFF,TGTGCCAGCACCCCTTTCGCGGATACTGAAGCTTTCTTT
NA,NA,TRBV7-9,TRBJ1-1,CASSLGQLNTEAFF,TGTGCCAGCAGCTTAGGGCAGTTGAACACTGAAGCTTTCTTT
NA,TRBD1,TRBV19,TRBJ1-1,CASSGQGRTEAFF,TGTGCCAGTAGTGGACAGGGGAGGACTGAAGCTTTCTTT
NA,TRBD1,TRBV5-6,TRBJ1-1,CASSWGTANTEAFF,TGTGCCAGCAGCTGGGGGACAGCGAACACTGAAGCTTTCTTT
few,TRBD1,TRBV5-6,TRBJ1-2,CASSRTGNDVRPDGYTF,TGTGCCAGCAGCCGGACAGGGAACGATGTGAGGCCCGATGGCTACACCTTC
NA,TRBD1,TRBV28,TRBJ2-1,CASSFYRGPYNEQFF,TGTGCCAGCAGTTTTTACAGGGGGCCCTACAATGAGCAGTTCTTC
NA,TRBD1,TRBV5-1,TRBJ1-3,CASSLVSGTGGWNTIYF,TGCGCCAGCAGCTTGGTATCCGGGACAGGAGGTTGGAACACCATATATTTT
NA,TRBD1,TRBV2,TRBJ2-7,CASLRGQAYEQYF,TGTGCCAGCTTGAGGGGGCAAGCGTACGAGCAGTACTTC
NA,TRBD1,TRBV4-1,TRBJ2-2,CASSHGIGTGTGELFF,TGCGCCAGCAGCCATGGGATCGGGACAGGGACCGGGGAGCTGTTTTTT
NA,NA,TRBV9,TRBJ2-7,CASSVATVSYEQYF,TGTGCCAGCAGCGTAGCTACAGTTTCCTACGAGCAGTACTTC
NA,NA,TRBV7-8,TRBJ1-3,CASSLVAGDGNTIYF,TGTGCCAGCAGCTTAGTTGCGGGGGATGGAAACACCATATATTTT
NA,TRBD1,TRBV10-1,TRBJ1-1,CASSMDRGVTEAFF,TGCGCCAGCAGTATGGACAGGGGAGTAACTGAAGCTTTCTTT
NA,NA,TRBV5-1,TRBJ1-3,CASSFASEGAGNTIYF,TGCGCCAGCAGCTTCGCGTCGGAGGGTGCTGGAAACACCATATATTTT
NA,TRBD2,TRBV4-1,TRBJ2-7,CASSQATGTSGYEQYF,TGCGCCAGCAGCCAGGCAACTGGGACTAGCGGGTACGAGCAGTACTTC
NA,NA,TRBV18,TRBJ1-6,CASSTDSGSPLHF,TGTGCCAGCTCGACGGACAGCGGATCACCCCTCCACTTT
NA,NA,TRBV30,TRBJ1-3,CAWSGGTGGNTIYF,TGTGCCTGGAGTGGGGGGACTGGTGGAAACACCATATATTTT
NA,TRBD1,TRBV2,TRBJ1-5,CASSELSGQGSNSNQPQHF,TGTGCCAGCAGTGAATTGTCGGGACAGGGCTCGAATAGCAATCAGCCCCAGCATTTT
once,NA,TRBV5-6,TRBJ1-6,CASSSLPAGEGNSPLHF,TGTGCCAGCAGCTCCCTCCCGGCAGGGGAAGGGAATTCACCCCTCCACTTT
NA,NA,TRBV27,TRBJ1-1,CASRVAENTEAFF,TGTGCCAGCCGAGTCGCGGAGAACACTGAAGCTTTCTTT
NA,NA,TRBV6-5,TRBJ2-7,CASSYGASYEQYF,TGTGCCAGCAGTTACGGGGCTTCCTACGAGCAGTACTTC
once,TRBD1,TRBV2,TRBJ1-1,CASRWDSDTEAFF,TGTGCCAGCAGGTGGGACAGCGACACTGAAGCTTTCTTT
NA,NA,TRBV12-5,TRBJ2-4,CASGSLLNSGKTKNIQYF,TGTGCTAGTGGTTCCCTACTGAACTCCGGGAAAACCAAAAACATTCAGTACTTC
NA,TRBD2,TRBV27,TRBJ2-5,CASTSLGLAGAQPKETQYF,TGTGCCAGCACCTCCCTGGGACTAGCGGGGGCCCAGCCTAAAGAGACCCAGTACTTC
NA,TRBD2,TRBV7-3,TRBJ2-3,CASSLWGSGGMKDTQYF,TGTGCCAGCAGCTTATGGGGTAGCGGGGGGATGAAAGATACGCAGTATTTT
NA,TRBD1,TRBV19,TRBJ2-6,CASSRGQGAGANVLTF,TGTGCCAGTAGTAGGGGACAGGGTGCTGGGGCCAACGTCCTGACTTTC
NA,TRBD2,TRBV19,TRBJ2-1,CASKPSGGYNEQFF,TGTGCCAGCAAACCTAGCGGAGGTTACAATGAGCAGTTCTTC
NA,NA,TRBV6-1,TRBJ2-7,CASSSRASYEQYF,TGTGCCAGCAGTAGCCGCGCTTCCTACGAGCAGTACTTC
NA,NA,TRBV25-1,TRBJ2-5,CASSDPSETQYF,TGTGCCAGCAGTGACCCCTCAGAGACCCAGTACTTC
NA,NA,TRBV14,TRBJ1-4,CASSQIQGGEKLFF,TGTGCCAGCAGCCAAATCCAGGGTGGCGAAAAACTGTTTTTT
NA,TRBD1,TRBV5-1,TRBJ2-7,CATPTGARASYEQYF,TGCGCCACCCCGACAGGGGCCCGCGCTTCCTACGAGCAGTACTTC
NA,NA,TRBV2,TRBJ1-5,CASWGGLNQPQHF,TGTGCCAGCTGGGGGGGGCTTAATCAGCCCCAGCATTTT
NA,TRBD2,TRBV7-7,TRBJ2-5,CASSWTSWETQYF,TGTGCTAGCAGCTGGACTAGTTGGGAGACCCAGTACTTC
NA,NA,TRBV4-1,TRBJ2-7,CASSQAGNSYEQYF,TGCGCCAGCAGCCAAGCGGGGAACTCCTACGAGCAGTACTTC
NA,TRBD1,TRBV11-2,TRBJ2-7,CASSSLGQGAREQYF,TGTGCCAGCAGCTCCCTCGGGCAGGGGGCGCGGGAGCAGTACTTC
NA,NA,TRBV19,TRBJ1-1,CASSIGVWAFF,TGTGCCAGTAGTATAGGAGTTTGGGCTTTCTTT